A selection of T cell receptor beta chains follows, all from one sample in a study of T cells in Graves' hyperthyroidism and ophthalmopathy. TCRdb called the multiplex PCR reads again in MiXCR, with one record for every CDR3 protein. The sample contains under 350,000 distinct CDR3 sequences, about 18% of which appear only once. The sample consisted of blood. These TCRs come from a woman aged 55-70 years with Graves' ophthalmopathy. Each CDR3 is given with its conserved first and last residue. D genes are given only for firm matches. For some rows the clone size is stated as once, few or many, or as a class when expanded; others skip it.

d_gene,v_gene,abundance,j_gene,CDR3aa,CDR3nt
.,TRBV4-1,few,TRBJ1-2,CASRRDSFNLYGYTF,TGCGCCAGCCGCAGGGACTCCTTCAACCTCTATGGCTACACCTTC
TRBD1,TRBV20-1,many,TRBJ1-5,CSATGGNQPQHF,TGCAGTGCCACAGGGGGCAATCAGCCCCAGCATTTT
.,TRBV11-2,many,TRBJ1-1,CASSLSFTGSSEAFF,TGTGCCAGCAGCTTATCGTTCACGGGCAGTTCTGAAGCTTTCTTT
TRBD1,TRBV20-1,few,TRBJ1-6,CSARSGGSPLHF,TGCAGTGCTAGATCAGGGGGTTCACCCCTCCACTTT
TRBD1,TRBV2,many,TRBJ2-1,CASSEQGVNEQFF,TGTGCCAGCAGTGAACAGGGGGTCAATGAGCAGTTCTTC
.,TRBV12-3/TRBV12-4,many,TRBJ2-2,CASTKGVNTGELFF,TGTGCCAGCACCAAAGGGGTTAACACCGGGGAGCTGTTTTTT
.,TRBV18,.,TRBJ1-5,CASSSQRLGTGQPQHF,TGTGCCAGCAGTTCTCAAAGATTGGGTACAGGTCAGCCCCAGCATTTT
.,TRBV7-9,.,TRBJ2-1,CASSLMGYGSYNEQFF,TGTGCCAGCAGCTTAATGGGCTACGGCTCCTACAATGAGCAGTTCTTC
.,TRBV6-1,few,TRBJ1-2,CASSEERHSYGYTF,TGTGCCAGCAGTGAAGAACGTCACAGCTATGGCTACACCTTC
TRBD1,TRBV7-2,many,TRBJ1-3,CASSLRGQRVSGNTIYF,TGTGCCAGCAGCTTAAGGGGACAGCGCGTCTCTGGAAACACCATATATTTT